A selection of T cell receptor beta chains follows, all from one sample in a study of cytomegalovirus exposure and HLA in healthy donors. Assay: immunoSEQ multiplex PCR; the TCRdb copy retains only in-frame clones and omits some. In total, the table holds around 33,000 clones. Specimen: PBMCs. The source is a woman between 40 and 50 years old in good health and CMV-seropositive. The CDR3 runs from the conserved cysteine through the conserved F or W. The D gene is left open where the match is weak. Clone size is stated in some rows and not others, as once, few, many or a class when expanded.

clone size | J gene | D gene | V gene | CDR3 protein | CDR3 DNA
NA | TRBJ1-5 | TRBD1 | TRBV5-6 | CASSLAGTGIRPQHF | TGTGCCAGCAGCTTGGCCGGGACAGGGATACGGCCCCAGCATTTT
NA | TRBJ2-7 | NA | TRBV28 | CASTLSRGMREQYF | TGTGCCAGCACCCTGTCTAGGGGGATGAGGGAGCAGTACTTC
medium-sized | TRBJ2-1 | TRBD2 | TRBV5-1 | CASRLAGVNEQFF | TGCGCCAGTAGACTAGCGGGAGTCAATGAGCAGTTCTTC
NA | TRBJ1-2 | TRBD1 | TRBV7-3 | CASSSGGQGSNYGYTF | TGTGCCAGCAGCTCAGGGGGGCAGGGGAGTAACTATGGCTACACCTTC
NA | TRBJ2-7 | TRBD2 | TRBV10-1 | CASVRTLTSGKTYEQYF | TGCGCCAGCGTACGGACCCTGACTAGCGGGAAAACCTACGAGCAGTACTTC
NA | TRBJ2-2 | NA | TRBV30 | CAWSILTGELFF | TGTGCCTGGAGTATCCTTACCGGGGAGCTGTTTTTT
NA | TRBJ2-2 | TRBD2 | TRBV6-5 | CASSGLAGRTGELFF | TGTGCCAGCTCGGGACTAGCGGGACGGACCGGGGAGCTGTTTTTT
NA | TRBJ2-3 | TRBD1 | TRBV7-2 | CASSLDRGGDTQYF | TGTGCCAGCAGCTTGGACAGGGGAGGGGATACGCAGTATTTT
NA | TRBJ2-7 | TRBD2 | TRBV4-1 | CASSQGVAGVRHPYEQYF | TGCGCCAGCAGCCAAGGCGTAGCGGGAGTCCGACACCCCTACGAGCAGTACTTC
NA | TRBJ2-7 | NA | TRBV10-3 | CAISGLASYEQYF | TGTGCCATCAGTGGTCTGGCTTCCTACGAGCAGTACTTC
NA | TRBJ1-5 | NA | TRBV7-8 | CASSAYEGGFGNQHQHF | TGTGCCAGCAGCGCCTACGAAGGGGGTTTCGGCAATCAGCACCAGCATTTT
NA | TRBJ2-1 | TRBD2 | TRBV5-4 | CASSLGRLAGGNNEQFF | TGTGCCAGCAGCTTGGGTCGGTTAGCGGGAGGGAACAATGAGCAGTTCTTC
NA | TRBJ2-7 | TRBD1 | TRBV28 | CASSFVDREIHEQYF | TGTGCCAGCAGTTTCGTCGACAGGGAGATCCACGAGCAGTACTTC
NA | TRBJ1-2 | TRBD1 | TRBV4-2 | CASSQRSRGPNYGYTF | TGTGCCAGCAGCCAAAGGTCCAGGGGGCCGAACTATGGCTACACCTTC
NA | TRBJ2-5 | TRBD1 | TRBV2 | CASRAGTGQQETQYF | TGTGCCAGCAGAGCCGGGACAGGGCAACAAGAGACCCAGTACTTC
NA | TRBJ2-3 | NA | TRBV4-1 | CASSQQGFPTDTQYF | TGCGCCAGCAGCCAACAGGGTTTTCCCACAGATACGCAGTATTTT
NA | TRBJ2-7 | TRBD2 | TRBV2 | CASSELAGGHDEQYF | TGTGCCAGCAGTGAGTTGGCGGGAGGCCATGACGAGCAGTACTTC
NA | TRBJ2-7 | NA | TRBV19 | CASSIAVGAEQYF | TGTGCCAGTAGTATAGCTGTAGGGGCCGAGCAGTACTTC
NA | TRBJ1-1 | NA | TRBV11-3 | CASSLDIATYTRIGNTEAFF | TGTGCCAGCAGCCTGGACATCGCAACTTATACTCGAATCGGGAACACTGAAGCTTTCTTT
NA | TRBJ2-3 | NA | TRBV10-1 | CASSEGQSTDTQYF | TGCGCCAGCAGTGAAGGACAGTCCACAGATACGCAGTATTTT
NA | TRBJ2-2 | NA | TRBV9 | CASSVDSTVTGELFF | TGTGCCAGCAGCGTGGACAGTACGGTGACCGGGGAGCTGTTTTTT
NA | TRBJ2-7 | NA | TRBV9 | CASSVATGLPLLEQYF | TGTGCCAGCAGCGTAGCCACGGGACTCCCCCTACTCGAGCAGTACTTC
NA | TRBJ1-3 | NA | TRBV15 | CATYPGSSGNTIYF | TGTGCCACTTATCCGGGATCCTCTGGAAACACCATATATTTT
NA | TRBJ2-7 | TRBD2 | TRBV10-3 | CAIAWTSGSDEQYF | TGTGCCATCGCCTGGACTAGCGGGAGTGACGAGCAGTACTTC
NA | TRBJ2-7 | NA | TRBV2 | CASRLSGPSSYEQYF | TGTGCCAGCAGGCTTAGCGGTCCGAGCTCCTACGAGCAGTACTTC
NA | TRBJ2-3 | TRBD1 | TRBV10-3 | CAIKTGSTDTQYF | TGTGCCATCAAGACAGGGAGCACAGATACGCAGTATTTT
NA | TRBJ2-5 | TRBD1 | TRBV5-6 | CASSHDWAGGQETQYF | TGTGCCAGCAGCCATGACTGGGCAGGGGGTCAAGAGACCCAGTACTTC
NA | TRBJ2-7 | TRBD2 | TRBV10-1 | CASSDSGSAYEQYF | TGCGCCAGCAGTGATAGCGGGAGTGCATACGAGCAGTACTTC
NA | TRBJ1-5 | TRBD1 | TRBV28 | CASSLLGTGTDQPQHF | TGTGCCAGCAGTTTATTGGGGACAGGGACGGATCAGCCCCAGCATTTT
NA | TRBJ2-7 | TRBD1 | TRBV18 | CASSPQLGAGTGSDEQYF | TGTGCCAGCTCACCCCAATTAGGGGCCGGGACAGGGAGCGACGAGCAGTACTTC
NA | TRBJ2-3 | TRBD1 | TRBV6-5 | CASRGTATDTQYF | TGTGCCAGCAGGGGGACAGCCACAGATACGCAGTATTTT
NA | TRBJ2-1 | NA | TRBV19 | CASSEVDEQFF | TGTGCCAGTAGTGAGGTCGATGAGCAGTTCTTC
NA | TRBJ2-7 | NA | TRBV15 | CATSRDAGQSYEQYF | TGTGCCACCAGCAGAGATGCGGGCCAATCCTACGAGCAGTACTTC
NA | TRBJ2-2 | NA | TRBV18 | CASSPTEYTGELFF | TGTGCCAGCTCACCGACGGAGTACACCGGGGAGCTGTTTTTT
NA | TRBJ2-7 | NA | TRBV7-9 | CASSLGTTDYEQYF | TGTGCCAGCAGCTTAGGGACAACGGACTACGAGCAGTACTTC
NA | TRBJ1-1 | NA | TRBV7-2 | CASSRRAEAFF | TGTGCCAGCAGTCGGAGGGCTGAAGCTTTCTTT
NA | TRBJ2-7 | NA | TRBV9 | CASSPGNYEQYF | TGTGCCAGCAGCCCCGGGAACTACGAGCAGTACTTC
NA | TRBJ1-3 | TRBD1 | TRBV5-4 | CASSQGQNSGNNIYF | TGTGCCAGCAGCCAGGGACAGAACTCTGGAAACAACATATATTTT
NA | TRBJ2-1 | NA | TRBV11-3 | CASSLGTTNEQFF | TGTGCCAGCAGCTTAGGGACTACCAATGAGCAGTTCTTC
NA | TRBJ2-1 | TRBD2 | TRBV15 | CATTAQLAADNEQFF | TGTGCCACGACCGCACAACTAGCGGCTGACAATGAGCAGTTCTTC
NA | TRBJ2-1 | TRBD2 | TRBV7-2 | CASSLGTSGRAHNEQFF | TGTGCCAGCAGCTTAGGGACTAGCGGGAGGGCACACAATGAGCAGTTCTTC
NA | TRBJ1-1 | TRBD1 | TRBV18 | CASSQTGEEAFF | TGTGCCAGCTCGCAGACAGGGGAAGAAGCTTTCTTT
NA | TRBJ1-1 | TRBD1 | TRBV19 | CASSTTGDTEDFF | TGTGCCAGTAGTACGACAGGGGACACTGAAGATTTCTTT
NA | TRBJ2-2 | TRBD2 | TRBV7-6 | CASSSGTSGPTNTGELFF | TGTGCCAGCAGCTCCGGGACTAGCGGGCCTACGAACACCGGGGAGCTGTTTTTT
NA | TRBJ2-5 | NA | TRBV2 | CASAEGVGETQYF | TGTGCCAGCGCGGAAGGGGTGGGAGAGACCCAGTACTTC
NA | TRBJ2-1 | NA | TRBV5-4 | CASSRTVNEQFF | TGTGCCAGCAGCCGGACTGTCAATGAGCAGTTCTTC
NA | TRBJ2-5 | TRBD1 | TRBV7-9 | CASSNRGSETQYF | TGTGCCAGCAGCAACAGGGGCTCGGAGACCCAGTACTTC
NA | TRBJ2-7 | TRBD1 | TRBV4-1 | CASSHPTGGVYEQYF | TGCGCCAGCAGCCACCCGACAGGGGGCGTATACGAGCAGTACTTC
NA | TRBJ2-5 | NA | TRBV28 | CASSKGGRETQYF | TGTGCCAGCAGTAAGGGGGGGCGCGAGACCCAGTACTTC
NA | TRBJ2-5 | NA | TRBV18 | CASSPPTRPQETQYF | TGTGCCAGCTCACCCCCCACTAGGCCACAAGAGACCCAGTACTTC
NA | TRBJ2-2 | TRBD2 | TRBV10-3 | CATGRLAGGADTGELFF | TGTGCCACCGGCAGACTAGCGGGAGGGGCCGACACCGGGGAGCTGTTTTTT
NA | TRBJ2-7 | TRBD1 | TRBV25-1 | CASSPLGQGVGEQYF | TGTGCCAGCAGCCCGCTTGGACAGGGCGTCGGCGAGCAGTACTTC
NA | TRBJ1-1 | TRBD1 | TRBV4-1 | CASSPDRVNTEDFF | TGCGCCAGCAGCCCGGACAGGGTGAACACTGAAGATTTCTTT